In this sample, the clone carrying this T cell receptor (beta chain) turned up many times. Its antigen is still unknown. The team produced cDNA through 5'RACE using 10-nucleotide random UMIs. Every sequencing run returned over 200 million TCR-beta sequences, which were derived from 15-18 subjects. In TCRdb, the 5' RACE reads were re-called with MiXCR into one record per CDR3 protein. The repertoire holds tens of thousands of distinct CDR3 sequences, with around 3.4% as singletons. The CDR3 totals 15 residues. V was clipped by 4 bases and J by 1 base, with 16 bases between them. Germline V CDR1 and CDR2: SQVTM, ANQGSEA. This entry comes from a study of neurological immune-mediated disorders. Broader study findings: Neither clinical nor MRI features were found to be associated with the multiple sclerosis repertoire cluster.

The receptor was derived from a woman between 45 and 60 years old with multiple sclerosis. The sample was PBMCs. This chain connects TRBV29-1 to TRBJ1-1, with TRBD1 as a possible D gene (6 bases). CDR3: CSVGGRGSANTEAFF. Written as DNA, the CDR3 is TGCAGCGTTGGGGGCAGGGGATCTGCGAACACTGAAGCTTTCTTT.